Reported below is one T cell receptor (beta chain). The record originates from a study of blood T cell repertoires in COVID-19. Background on the study: Acute-phase and convalescent COVID-19 samples originated in the United States, Italy and Spain. Nucleic acid was either cDNA or gDNA, and it came from T cells, B-cell-depleted T cells, or PBMCs.

V shed 4 bases and J shed 8 bases, with 23 bases lying between them. Germline V gene data show CDR1 as SNHLY and CDR2 as FYNNEI. This CDR3 region has 17 residues. In the authors' workflow: Quantification of nucleated cells was approximated via reference gene primer amplification. TCRdb's copy holds only in-frame clones and misses some; the assay was immunoSEQ multiplex PCR. V, J and clone size were drawn from that table, and D and trimming were deduced from the DNA. The sample carries about 160,000 clones, about three quarters recorded once. Sequenced input: peripheral blood. The TCR originated in a man aged 70-80 years with acute or convalescent COVID-19. The chain has TRBV2 and TRBJ1-4; D may be TRBD1 (5 bases). The CDR3 nucleotides read TGTGCCAGCAGTGGTCCTAGGTCGGTAAGGGACTTAGAAAAACTGTTTTTT. Amino acids: CASSGPRSVRDLEKLFF.